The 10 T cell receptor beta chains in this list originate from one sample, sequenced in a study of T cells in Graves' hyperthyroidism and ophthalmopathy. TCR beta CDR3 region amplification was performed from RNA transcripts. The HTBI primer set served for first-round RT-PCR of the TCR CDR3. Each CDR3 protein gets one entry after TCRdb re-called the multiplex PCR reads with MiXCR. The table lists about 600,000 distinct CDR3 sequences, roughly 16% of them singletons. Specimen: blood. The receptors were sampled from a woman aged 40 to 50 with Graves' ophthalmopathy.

The CDR3 loop reads CASSPGGVGRGETQYF. The CDR3 DNA reads TGCGCCAGCAGCCCGGGAGGGGTCGGCAGGGGAGAGACCCAGTACTTC. This chain uses TRBV4-1 with TRBJ2-5, with 8 bases identical to TRBD2. Germline CDR1 is MGHRA and CDR2 is YSYEKL. CDR3 length equals 16 residues. The trim removed 4 bases at V and 4 bases at J, leaving 11 bases unmatched.

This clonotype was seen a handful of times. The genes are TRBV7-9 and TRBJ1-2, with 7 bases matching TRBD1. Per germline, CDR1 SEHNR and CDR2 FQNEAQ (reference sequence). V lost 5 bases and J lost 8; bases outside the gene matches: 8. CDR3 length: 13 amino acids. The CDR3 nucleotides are TGTGCCAGCAGCCTGACAGGGTTGGAAGGCTACACCTTC. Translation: CASSLTGLEGYTF.

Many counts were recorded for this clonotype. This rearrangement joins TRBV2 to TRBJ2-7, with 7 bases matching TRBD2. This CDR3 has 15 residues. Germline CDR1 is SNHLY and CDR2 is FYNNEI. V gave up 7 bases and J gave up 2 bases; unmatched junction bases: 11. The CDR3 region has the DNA TGTGCCAGCATGGGTGGCGGGAGCAACCCCTACGAGCAGTACTTC. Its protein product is CASMGGGSNPYEQYF.

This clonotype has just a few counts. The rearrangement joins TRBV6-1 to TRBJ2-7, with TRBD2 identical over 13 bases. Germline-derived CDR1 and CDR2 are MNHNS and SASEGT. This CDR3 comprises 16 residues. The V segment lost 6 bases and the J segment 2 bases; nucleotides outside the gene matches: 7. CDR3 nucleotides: TGTGCCAGCAGCCCGGGACTAGCGGGGTTCCCCTACGAGCAGTACTTC. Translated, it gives CASSPGLAGFPYEQYF.

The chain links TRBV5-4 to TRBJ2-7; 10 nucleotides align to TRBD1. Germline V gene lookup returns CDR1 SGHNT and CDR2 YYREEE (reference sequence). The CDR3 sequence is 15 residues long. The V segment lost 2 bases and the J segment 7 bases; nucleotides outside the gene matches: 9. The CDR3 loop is CASSFSPGTGDEQYF. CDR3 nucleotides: TGTGCCAGCAGCTTCAGTCCAGGGACAGGGGATGAGCAGTACTTC.

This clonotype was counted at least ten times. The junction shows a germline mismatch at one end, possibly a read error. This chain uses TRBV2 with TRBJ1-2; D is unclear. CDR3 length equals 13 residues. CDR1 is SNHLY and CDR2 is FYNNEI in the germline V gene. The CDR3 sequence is CASREGWKDGYTF. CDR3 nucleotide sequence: TGTGCCAGCAGAGAAGGGTGGAAAGATGGCTACACCTTC.

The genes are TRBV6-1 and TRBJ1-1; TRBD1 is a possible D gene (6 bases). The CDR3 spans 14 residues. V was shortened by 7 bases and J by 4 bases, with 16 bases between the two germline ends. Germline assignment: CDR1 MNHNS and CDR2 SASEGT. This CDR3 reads CASTPGAGITEAFF. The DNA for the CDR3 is TGTGCCAGCACCCCGGGGGCAGGGATCACTGAAGCTTTCTTT.

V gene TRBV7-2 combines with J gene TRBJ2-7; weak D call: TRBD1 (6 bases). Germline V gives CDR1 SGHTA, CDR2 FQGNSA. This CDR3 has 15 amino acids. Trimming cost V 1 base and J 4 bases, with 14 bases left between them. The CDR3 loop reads CASSLVRGTGYEQYF. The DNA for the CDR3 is TGTGCCAGCAGCTTAGTCAGGGGTACGGGTTACGAGCAGTACTTC.

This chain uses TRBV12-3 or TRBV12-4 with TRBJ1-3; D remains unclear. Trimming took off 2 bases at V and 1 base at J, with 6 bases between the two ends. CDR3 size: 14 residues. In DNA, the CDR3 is TGTGCCAGCAGTTTACACGAATCTGGAAACACCATATATTTT. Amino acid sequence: CASSLHESGNTIYF.

In nucleotides, the CDR3 is TGCGCCAGCAGCTTGGGACAGATTATGAACACTGAAGCTTTCTTT. Residues: CASSLGQIMNTEAFF. The chain carries TRBV5-1 and TRBJ1-1; TRBD1 is a possible D gene (5 bases). This CDR3 has 15 residues. Germline V gene lookup returns CDR1 SGHRS and CDR2 YFSETQ. Trimming stripped 0 bases from V and 0 bases from J, with 9 bases between.